A single sample is the source of the 22 T cell receptor beta chains below, sequenced in a study of blood T cells in healthy people across ages (dated by TCRdb to the mid-2010s). Receptor libraries were prepared by 5' RACE. Sequencing instrument: Illumina HiSeq 2500. A second PCR of about 6 to 11 cycles was performed with a sample-barcoded 5' primer and a J-beta primer mix. Using fastp at Q25 and MiXCR, TCRdb reprocessed the public reads and kept productive beta chains. Identical CDR3 protein sequences are pooled into one entry, listed with their most common genes and DNA. Counted in this sample were roughly 650,000 distinct CDR3 sequences; roughly 30% of them appeared once. Jointly, the top ten make up less than 20% of the sample. Sample: blood. These receptors all come from a woman older than 75 in good health. Donor details come from another sample of the same person, matched by shared clones.

Ten or more counts support this clonotype. V and J are TRBV5-1 and TRBJ2-1; 7 nucleotides agree with TRBD2. Germline V gene sequence: CDR1 SGHRS, CDR2 YFSETQ. J was trimmed by 9 bases and V by 1 base; bases with no gene match: 1. The CDR3 is 12 residues long. The CDR3 is CASSLWGGEQFF. The CDR3, as DNA: TGCGCCAGCAGCTTGTGGGGGGGTGAGCAGTTCTTC.

This clonotype has more than one count but fewer than ten. A much more abundant neighbour one base away suggests this may be a read error. The rearrangement uses TRBV30 and TRBJ2-4, with 7 bases matching TRBD1. TRBJ2-7 explains the end of the DNA better; the J call may be wrong. The germline CDR1 and CDR2 sequences are GTSNPN and SVGIG (reference sequence). This CDR3 has 13 amino acids. The CDR3 bases are TGTGTCTGGACAAGGGACAGTCTCGGCGAGCAGTACTTC. It specifies CVWTRDSLGEQYF.

The chain links TRBV25-1 to TRBJ2-5; tentative D call: TRBD1 (5 bases). CDR1 and CDR2 (germline): MGHDK, SYGVNS. V was cut by 3 bases and J by 5 bases, with 16 bases left in between. This CDR3 is built from 15 residues. CDR3 DNA: TGTGCCAGCAGTGATCCGAGACAGCTCCAGGAGACCCAGTACTTC. Translated: CASSDPRQLQETQYF.

This clonotype was picked up a small number of times. The rearrangement joins TRBV20-1 to TRBJ1-5; D possibly corresponds to TRBD1 (5 bases). CDR1 and CDR2 from the germline V gene are DFQATT and SNEGSKA (reference sequence). Trimming cost V 4 bases and J 4 bases, with 17 bases left between them. The CDR3 loop spans 15 amino acids. Here the CDR3 reads CSAIRASSGNQPQHF. The DNA of the CDR3 is TGCAGTGCTATTCGGGCCTCCTCAGGGAATCAGCCCCAGCATTTT.

This clonotype was observed a few times. V and J are TRBV10-3 and TRBJ2-5, with D perhaps being TRBD1 or TRBD2 (5 bases each). The CDR3 is 14 residues long. V shed 10 bases and J shed 5 bases, with 20 bases lying between them. The germline V gene encodes CDR1 ENHRY and CDR2 SYGVKD. CDR3 sequence: CATRPAGQRETQYF. The CDR3, as DNA: TGTGCCACTAGGCCGGCAGGGCAGCGGGAGACCCAGTACTTC.

This clonotype was observed many times. This sequence joins TRBV20-1 and TRBJ2-5; TRBD2 matches at 7 bases. CDR1 and CDR2 from the germline V gene are DFQATT and SNEGSKA (reference sequence). This CDR3 is built from 17 residues. J was trimmed by 3 bases and V by 0 bases; bases with no gene match: 13. The CDR3 here is CSARDHGGRGRKETQYF. CDR3 DNA sequence: TGCAGTGCTAGAGATCATGGGGGGAGGGGTAGGAAAGAGACCCAGTACTTC.

In its sample, this clonotype was seen many times. This chain joins TRBV20-1 and TRBJ1-5, with TRBD1 as a possible D gene (6 bases). This CDR3 is built from 14 residues. In germline, CDR1 is DFQATT, CDR2 SNEGSKA (reference sequence). Trimming shortened V by 3 bases and J by 0 bases, and 9 bases separated the two germline ends. The CDR3 DNA sequence: TGCAGTGCTAGTTCAGGGGCTAGCAATCAGCCCCAGCATTTT. This gives the protein CSASSGASNQPQHF.

This clonotype was picked up a small number of times. The rearrangement uses TRBV11-2 and TRBJ2-3; TRBD2 agrees at 12 bases. The CDR3 sequence is 16 residues long. With V trimmed by 4 bases and J by 2 bases, 4 bases remained unmatched. CDR1 and CDR2 (germline): SGHAT, FQNNGV. The CDR3 coding sequence is TGTGCCAGCAGCTCAGCTAGCGGGGGGGCCACAGATACGCAGTATTTT. This codes for CASSSASGGATDTQYF.

This clonotype has just a few counts. Given a much more abundant clone one base away, this may be a read error. V is TRBV20-1 and J is TRBJ2-7; tentatively, D is TRBD2 (5 bases). Trimming took off 2 bases at V and 0 bases at J, with 17 bases between the two ends. Per germline, CDR1 DFQATT and CDR2 SNEGSKA (reference sequence). CDR3 length: 16 amino acids. This chain's CDR3 is CSARTESGLSSYEQYF. The CDR3 DNA reads TGCAGTGCTAGAACCGAATCCGGACTTAGCTCCTACGAGCAGTACTTC.

In its sample, this clonotype was seen a few times. The J gene is TRBJ2-2, the V gene TRBV6-5; no clear D. CDR1 and CDR2 (germline): MNHEY, SVGAGI. V gave up 6 bases and J gave up 5 bases, with 7 bases separating them. The CDR3 length is 12 residues. The CDR3 spells CASSRTTGELFF. CDR3 sequence (DNA): TGTGCCAGCAGCCGGACGACCGGGGAGCTGTTTTTT.

The table lists this clonotype with a few counts. V is TRBV5-1 and J is TRBJ1-1; weak D call: TRBD1 (5 bases). CDR1 and CDR2 (germline): SGHRS, YFSETQ. The germline V and J ends were trimmed by 4 bases and 4 bases, with 14 bases remaining between them. The CDR3 length is 14 residues. The CDR3 reads CASSLNLRGTEAFF. CDR3 nucleotide sequence: TGCGCCAGCAGCCTAAACTTGAGGGGCACTGAAGCTTTCTTT.

This clonotype was observed at least ten times. In DNA, the CDR3 is TGTGCCAGCAGCCCCGGGGGGCAACGGGCAGAGACCCAGTACTTC. As protein: CASSPGGQRAETQYF. The chain joins TRBV7-9 to TRBJ2-5; possible D gene TRBD2, 7 bases. CDR3 length: 15 amino acids. Germline V gene data show CDR1 as SEHNR and CDR2 as FQNEAQ (reference sequence). The V and J ends lost 5 bases and 4 bases respectively, with 17 bases between them.

This clonotype has a handful of counts. Its ends do not fully match the called genes, so a read error is possible. This rearrangement joins TRBV28 to TRBJ1-2; no definite D call. CDR1 and CDR2 from the germline V gene are MDHEN and SYDVKM. The CDR3 spans 12 residues. CDR3: CAGSTRTYGYTF. The CDR3 coding sequence is TGTGCCGGCAGTACCCGGACCTATGGCTACACCTTC.

For this clonotype: Since a much larger clone is just one base distant, this may be a read error. The rearrangement links TRBV29-1 to TRBJ2-7, with a weak D call TRBD1 (6 bases). The CDR3 runs to 11 residues. The V end was cut by 5 bases, the J end by 5 bases, with 10 bases between. The V gene's germline CDR1 is SQVTM and CDR2 ANQGSEA. The CDR3 coding sequence is TGCAGCGTTTGGGGGCGCAACGAGCAGTACTTC. This encodes CSVWGRNEQYF.

This clonotype was seen many times. The V call is TRBV12-3 or TRBV12-4, the J call TRBJ2-7; D ambiguous. V was shortened by 3 bases and J by 4 bases, with 10 bases between the two germline ends. The CDR3 extends over 13 amino acids. CDR3 nucleotides: TGTGCCAGCAGTTTGACCGGAGTATACGAGCAGTACTTC. It codes for CASSLTGVYEQYF.

The V and J genes are TRBV5-1 and TRBJ2-7; D is undetermined. V was shortened by 0 bases and J by 0 bases, with 13 bases between the two germline ends. Germline loops: CDR1 SGHRS, CDR2 YFSETQ. The CDR3 sequence is 16 residues long. This chain's CDR3 is CASSLGTSGYSYEQYF. CDR3 in DNA: TGCGCCAGCAGCTTGGGAACGTCAGGTTACTCCTACGAGCAGTACTTC.

In its sample, this clonotype was seen once. A much larger clone lies a single base off, so this may be a read error. The chain employs TRBV5-6 and TRBJ2-7; weak D call: TRBD1 (6 bases). Germline V gives CDR1 SGHDT, CDR2 YYEEEE. This CDR3 has 17 residues. V lost 1 base to trimming and J lost 7 bases, with 24 bases between them. CDR3 residues: CASSLRNSNRAVNEQYF. In DNA form, the CDR3 reads TGTGCCAGCAGCTTGAGGAATAGTAACAGGGCAGTCAATGAGCAGTACTTC.

This rearrangement joins TRBV30 to TRBJ1-1, with a weak D call TRBD1 (5 bases). The V end lost 2 bases, the J end lost 0 bases, and 10 bases lay between the germline ends. Germline CDR1 is GTSNPN and CDR2 is SVGIG (reference sequence). The CDR3 runs to 14 residues. This chain's CDR3 is CAWSRLGVNTEAFF. DNA of the CDR3: TGTGCCTGGAGTAGGCTGGGGGTGAACACTGAAGCTTTCTTT.

This clonotype occurred many times. The CDR3 here is CASTFRAHEQFF. The CDR3, as DNA: TGTGCCAGCACTTTTAGGGCACACGAGCAGTTCTTC. The chain has TRBV6-1 and TRBJ2-1; D not resolved. The V and J ends lost 7 bases and 10 bases respectively, with 14 bases between them. Germline CDR1 is MNHNS and CDR2 is SASEGT. CDR3 length: 12 amino acids.

The chain uses TRBV7-2 and TRBJ1-5; D ambiguous. Trimming shortened V by 1 base and J by 7 bases, and 8 bases separated the two germline ends. The CDR3 totals 13 residues. Germline CDR1 SGHTA, CDR2 FQGNSA. CDR3 region: CASSLGREQPQHF. The CDR3 DNA reads as TGTGCCAGCAGCTTAGGGAGGGAACAGCCCCAGCATTTT. Using reference TRBV7-2 and TRBJ1-5 for the parts outside the CDR3, the full variable domain is GAGVSQSPSNKVTEKGKDVELRCDPISGHTALYWYRQSLGQGLEFLIYFQGNSAPDKSGLPSDRFSAERTGGSVSTLTIQRTQQEDSAVYLCASSLGREQPQHFGDGTRLSIL.

The sample holds a few counts of this clonotype. The chain links TRBV4-1 to TRBJ2-1; TRBD2 agrees at 8 bases. The germline V gene has CDR1 MGHRA and CDR2 YSYEKL. V dropped 2 bases and J dropped 12; count of bases not matched to a gene: 3. The CDR3 covers 12 residues. The CDR3 DNA follows: TGCGCCAGCAGCCAAACTAGCGGAGTGCAGTTCTTC. Translated: CASSQTSGVQFF.

This clonotype was seen many times. The chain links TRBV6-5 to TRBJ2-5; TRBD1 aligns across 7 bases. The V gene's germline CDR1 is MNHEY and CDR2 SVGAGI. Germline trimming cut 5 bases from V and 4 bases from J; bases unmatched to any gene: 10. This CDR3 spans 15 amino acids. CDR3 region: CASSGLGGRTETQYF. Here the CDR3 DNA reads TGTGCCAGCAGTGGCCTAGGGGGCCGGACAGAGACCCAGTACTTC.